This passage covers 25 T cell receptor beta chains from one sample sequenced in a study of T cell repertoires in cytomegalovirus infection. From the reads, TCRdb called clonotypes with MiXCR, one entry per CDR3 protein. The sample carries a few hundred thousand distinct CDR3 sequences, approximately 9.5% recorded once. The specimen was PBMCs. All receptors derive from a human donor in good health (CMV status not recorded). Some clones in this sample may be carry-over from other donors' samples.

This clonotype was observed many times. CDR3 bases: TGTGCCAGCAGCTTAGTACGGCTGGCAGATACGCAGTATTTT. Amino acids: CASSLVRLADTQYF. This sequence joins TRBV11-2 and TRBJ2-3; no definite D call. V was cut by 1 base and J by 4 bases, with 9 bases left in between. CDR1 is SGHAT, CDR2 FQNNGV, per germline. The CDR3 has 14 residues.

This clonotype was detected only a few times. The CDR3 spells CASTTGGGSSYNSPLHF. In DNA form, the CDR3 reads TGTGCCAGCACGACAGGGGGCGGAAGCTCCTATAATTCACCCCTCCACTTT. The V and J genes are TRBV5-4 and TRBJ1-6, with 10 bases identical to TRBD1. CDR1 and CDR2 (germline): SGHNT, YYREEE (reference sequence). The CDR3 totals 17 residues. Trimming at V came to 6 bases and at J to 0 bases, leaving 6 bases not matched to a gene.

This clonotype was detected a few times. CDR3 loop: CASSRRSGTDTQYF. The CDR3 coding sequence is TGTGCCAGCAGTCGGAGGAGTGGCACAGATACGCAGTATTTT. V usage is TRBV28 and J usage is TRBJ2-3, with D possibly being TRBD2 (5 bases). V lost 5 bases, J lost 1 base, and 10 bases lay in between. Germline loops: CDR1 MDHEN, CDR2 SYDVKM. CDR3 length equals 14 residues.

A few counts support this clonotype. The chain employs TRBV11-2 and TRBJ2-7; TRBD1 or TRBD2 may be the D gene (5 bases each). This CDR3 is 15 amino acids long. In germline, CDR1 is SGHAT, CDR2 FQNNGV. V lost 4 bases, J lost 4 bases, and 17 bases lay in between. The CDR3 nucleotides are TGTGCCAGCAGCTCCGGGGTCGGGACGTATTACGAGCAGTACTTC. Its translation is CASSSGVGTYYEQYF.

This clonotype was picked up many times. The CDR3 loop is CASSLSSGSAGELFF. In DNA form, the CDR3 reads TGTGCCAGCAGCTTATCCAGTGGATCCGCCGGGGAGCTGTTTTTT. The chain recombines TRBV7-2 with TRBJ2-2, with D unresolved. The CDR3 is 15 amino acids. The V gene lost 2 bases and the J gene lost 6 bases, with 13 bases spanning the gap. CDR1 SGHTA and CDR2 FQGNSA come from the germline V gene.

Ten or more counts support this clonotype. V gene TRBV4-1 combines with J gene TRBJ1-1; 10 bases align to TRBD1. Unmatched junction bases numbered 5, after V lost 1 base and J lost 6 bases. CDR3 length: 15 residues. Germline assignment: CDR1 MGHRA and CDR2 YSYEKL. In nucleotides, the CDR3 is TGCGCCAGCAGCCAAGGAAGGACAGGGGGGTCTGAAGCTTTCTTT. Translated: CASSQGRTGGSEAFF.

The CDR3 DNA is TGTGCCAGCAGTCTGGGGGACAGGGGTGGTTACAATGAGCAGTTCTTC. Translated: CASSLGDRGGYNEQFF. This chain connects TRBV5-5 to TRBJ2-1, with TRBD1 identical over 10 bases. Germline-derived CDR1 and CDR2 are SGHKS and YYEKEE (reference sequence). This CDR3 contains 16 residues. The V and J ends lost 5 bases and 4 bases, in that order; junction bases with no gene match: 9.

This clonotype appeared many times. This chain uses TRBV7-2 with TRBJ2-5, with D possibly being TRBD1 or TRBD2 (7 bases each). Deletions cut 4 bases from V and 5 bases from J, with 20 bases between. The CDR3 runs to 16 residues. From germline, CDR1 is SGHTA and CDR2 FQGNSA. This CDR3 is CASSSGGVGSLETQYF. In nucleotides, the CDR3 is TGTGCCAGCAGCTCAGGGGGGGTCGGGAGTTTGGAGACCCAGTACTTC.

This clonotype was observed a handful of times. The V call is TRBV2, the J call TRBJ2-5, with D maybe TRBD1 (6 bases). The CDR3 extends over 14 amino acids. Germline V gene lookup returns CDR1 SNHLY and CDR2 FYNNEI. Trimming removed 6 bases from V and 2 bases from J, with 13 bases in between. CDR3 coding DNA: TGTGCCAGCAGAAGACAGGTCAATCAAGAGACCCAGTACTTC. This sequence encodes CASRRQVNQETQYF.

A few counts support this clonotype. V usage is TRBV6-6 and J usage is TRBJ1-1, with D tentatively TRBD1 (6 bases). Germline CDR1 and CDR2: MNHNY and SVGAGI (reference sequence). V lost 6 bases, J lost 1 base, and 12 bases lay in between. The CDR3 spans 14 residues. The chain's CDR3 is CASRKAGQNTEAFF. CDR3 in DNA: TGTGCCAGCAGGAAAGCGGGACAGAACACTGAAGCTTTCTTT.

The CDR3 region is CASSLDVGYPSTDTQYF. The CDR3 DNA reads as TGTGCCAGCAGCTTGGATGTAGGATACCCTAGCACAGATACGCAGTATTTT. The V and J genes are TRBV7-6 and TRBJ2-3; D unresolved. Trimming stripped 3 bases from V and 0 bases from J, with 16 bases between. The CDR3 is 17 residues long. Per germline, CDR1 SGHVS and CDR2 FNYEAQ.

V gene TRBV11-3 combines with J gene TRBJ2-3; D tentatively reads TRBD1 or TRBD2 (5 bases each). This CDR3 contains 14 residues. Trimming cost V 6 bases and J 6 bases, with 16 bases left between them. Germline-derived CDR1 and CDR2 are SGHNT and YENEEA. The CDR3, as DNA: TGTGCCAGCAGTCCATGGGGGACGACCGATACGCAGTATTTT. It translates to CASSPWGTTDTQYF.

This clonotype was counted ten times or more. The genes are TRBV10-3 and TRBJ1-5; D gene uncertain. CDR3 size: 13 residues. The V gene lost 4 bases and the J gene lost 4 bases, with 8 bases spanning the gap. Germline loops: CDR1 ENHRY, CDR2 SYGVKD. This chain's CDR3 is CAISVDVNQPQHF. The CDR3 region has the DNA TGTGCCATCAGTGTGGACGTTAATCAGCCCCAGCATTTT.

This clonotype was seen more than once but under ten times. The chain has TRBV6-2 or TRBV6-3 and TRBJ1-6, with TRBD1 matching 8 bases. Germline V gives CDR1 MNHEY, CDR2 SVGEGT. The CDR3 is 14 amino acids. J gave up 8 bases and V 5 bases, and 5 bases lay outside the gene matches. The CDR3 DNA reads as TGTGCCAGCAGTCAACCAGGGGGCGATTCACCCCTCCACTTT. This encodes CASSQPGGDSPLHF.

The chain recombines TRBV27 with TRBJ2-3, with D uncertain. V lost 0 bases to trimming and J lost 4 bases, with 17 bases between them. Germline V gene data show CDR1 as MNHEY and CDR2 as SMNVEV (reference sequence). The CDR3 loop spans 17 amino acids. The CDR3 DNA reads as TGTGCCAGCAGTTTATCGAAACCCGGGCCGGGCTCAGATACGCAGTATTTT. This gives the protein CASSLSKPGPGSDTQYF.

The chain has TRBV19 and TRBJ1-2, with D perhaps matching TRBD1 (5 bases). Germline loops: CDR1 LNHDA, CDR2 SQIVND (reference sequence). The CDR3 totals 16 residues. V was pared by 7 bases and J by 2 bases, with 20 bases between. The CDR3, as DNA: TGTGCCAGTATGAGATCGGCGAGAGGGGAGAACTATGGCTACACCTTC. Translating it yields CASMRSARGENYGYTF.

This clonotype has just a few counts. This chain connects TRBV28 to TRBJ1-2; a weak D match, TRBD1 (5 bases). Trimming cost V 11 bases and J 4 bases, with 11 bases left between them. The CDR3 is 11 residues long. Germline assignment: CDR1 MDHEN and CDR2 SYDVKM. CDR3 nucleotide sequence: TGTGCCGCATACAGGCCCTATGGCTACACCTTC. It yields the protein CAAYRPYGYTF.

This clonotype was counted many times. V usage is TRBV28 and J usage is TRBJ1-1; unclear D gene. The CDR3 is 14 residues long. Germline V lookup: CDR1 MDHEN, CDR2 SYDVKM. Trimming took 3 bases from V and 4 from J, leaving 12 bases between them. CDR3 protein: CASSFLPWGTEAFF. CDR3 DNA: TGTGCCAGCAGTTTTCTCCCGTGGGGCACTGAAGCTTTCTTT.

Ten or more counts support this clonotype. The V and J genes are TRBV7-6 and TRBJ2-3, with 15 bases matching TRBD2. Germline values: CDR1 SGHVS, CDR2 FNYEAQ. The trim removed 3 bases at V and 4 bases at J, leaving 14 bases unmatched. The CDR3 has 20 residues. CDR3 amino acids: CASSFGTSGRIPTIPDTQYF. In DNA, the CDR3 is TGTGCCAGCAGCTTCGGGACTAGCGGGAGGATTCCCACCATACCAGATACGCAGTATTTT.

This clonotype was recorded at least ten times. The chain has TRBV6-1 and TRBJ1-5; possibly TRBD1 for D (5 bases). V was cut by 6 bases and J by 4 bases, with 13 bases left in between. The CDR3 is made up of 14 amino acids. Germline CDR1 and CDR2: MNHNS and SASEGT. In nucleotides, the CDR3 is TGTGCCAGCAGCCCGGGGCAAGGGAATCAGCCCCAGCATTTT. This encodes CASSPGQGNQPQHF.

This clonotype has ten or more counts. The V call is TRBV6-2 or TRBV6-3, the J call TRBJ2-7, with 8 bases that match TRBD1. The V gene's germline CDR1 is MNHEY and CDR2 SVGEGT. V trimming: 6 bases; J trimming: 3 bases; junction bases outside the gene matches: 7. The CDR3 covers 14 residues. The CDR3 nucleotides read TGTGCCAGCAGCCGGGACAGGACATTCTACGAGCAGTACTTC. It codes for CASSRDRTFYEQYF.

This chain connects TRBV9 to TRBJ2-7; 9 bases align to TRBD2. The germline gives CDR1 SGDLS, CDR2 YYNGEE. The CDR3 has 14 residues. Trimming at V came to 0 bases and at J to 4 bases, leaving 2 bases not matched to a gene. CDR3 bases: TGTGCCAGCAGCGTAGCAGCGGGGGGTTACGAGCAGTACTTC. Protein: CASSVAAGGYEQYF.

The rearrangement links TRBV20-1 to TRBJ2-1, with D possibly TRBD2 on 5 matching bases. This CDR3 region has 11 residues. Looked up from germline, CDR1 is DFQATT and CDR2 is SNEGSKA (reference sequence). Trimming took off 3 bases at V and 13 bases at J, with 13 bases between the two ends. Here the CDR3 reads CSASYGREQFF. The DNA of the CDR3 is TGCAGTGCTAGCTACGGACGGGAACAGTTCTTC.

This CDR3 is CASCGTANTEAFF. As DNA, the CDR3 is TGTGCCAGCTGTGGGACAGCAAACACTGAAGCTTTCTTT. The chain employs TRBV7-9 and TRBJ1-1; TRBD1 matches 7 bases. The CDR3 sequence is 13 residues long. V was pared by 8 bases and J by 2 bases, with 5 bases of the junction left unmatched. Germline V CDR1 and CDR2: SEHNR, FQNEAQ (reference sequence).

This clonotype was seen at least ten times. The V and J genes are TRBV7-2 and TRBJ2-7; unclear D gene. The germline CDR1 and CDR2 sequences are SGHTA and FQGNSA. Trimming cost V 2 bases and J 5 bases, with 7 bases left between them. CDR3 length: 12 residues. The CDR3 region has the DNA TGTGCCAGCAGCTTAACAAAGAACGAGCAGTACTTC. This translates into CASSLTKNEQYF.